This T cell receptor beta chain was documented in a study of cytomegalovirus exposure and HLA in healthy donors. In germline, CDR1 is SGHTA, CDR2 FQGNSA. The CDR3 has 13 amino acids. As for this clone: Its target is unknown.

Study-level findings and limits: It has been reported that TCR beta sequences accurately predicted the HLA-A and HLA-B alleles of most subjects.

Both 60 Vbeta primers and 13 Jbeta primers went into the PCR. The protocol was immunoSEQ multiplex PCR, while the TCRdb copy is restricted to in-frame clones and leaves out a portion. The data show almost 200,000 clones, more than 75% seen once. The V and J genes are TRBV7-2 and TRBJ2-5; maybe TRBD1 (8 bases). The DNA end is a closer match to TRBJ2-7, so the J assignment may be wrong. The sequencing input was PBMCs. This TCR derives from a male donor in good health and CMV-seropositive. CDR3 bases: TGTGCCAGCAGACCGACAGGGGAGGGCGAGCAGTACTTC. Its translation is CASRPTGEGEQYF.